These T cell receptor beta chains were read from a single sample in a study of blood T cell repertoires in COVID-19. TCRdb's table, derived via immunoSEQ multiplex PCR, lists solely in-frame clones and lacks some. This sample has 130,000 to 150,000 clones; about 85% occur once, and the top ten carry about 40%. Sequences were obtained from peripheral blood. The receptor set was obtained from a human donor in a cohort sampled during active COVID-19. Both conserved end residues are part of each CDR3. Each record gives: V gene, clone size, J gene, D gene, CDR3 DNA, CDR3 protein. D genes are given only for firm matches. Clone size is stated in some rows and not others, as once, few, many or a class when expanded.

v_gene: TRBV3-1/TRBV3-2; abundance: NA; j_gene: TRBJ2-3; d_gene: NA; CDR3nt: TGTGCCAGCAGCCACCCTACTAGCTGGCGTAGCACAGATACGCAGTATTTT; CDR3aa: CASSHPTSWRSTDTQYF
v_gene: TRBV7-8; abundance: NA; j_gene: TRBJ2-2; d_gene: TRBD1; CDR3nt: TGTGCCAGCAGCTTAGCCAGGGGGCTTGGCGGGGAGCTGTTTTTT; CDR3aa: CASSLARGLGGELFF
v_gene: TRBV9; abundance: NA; j_gene: TRBJ2-6; d_gene: TRBD1; CDR3nt: TGTGCCAGCAGCGTAGGGCCGGGACAGTGGGTCTCTGGGGCCAACGTCCTGACTTTC; CDR3aa: CASSVGPGQWVSGANVLTF
v_gene: TRBV4-3; abundance: NA; j_gene: TRBJ1-2; d_gene: TRBD1; CDR3nt: TGCGCCAGCAGCCCGGGACAGGGGGCAGAAGGCTACACCTTC; CDR3aa: CASSPGQGAEGYTF
v_gene: TRBV18; abundance: NA; j_gene: TRBJ1-1; d_gene: TRBD1; CDR3nt: TGTGCCAGCTCCTCGGCAGGGGGCGAGGGCACTGAAGCTTTCTTT; CDR3aa: CASSSAGGEGTEAFF
v_gene: TRBV30; abundance: NA; j_gene: TRBJ1-2; d_gene: NA; CDR3nt: TGTGCCTGGAGTGTGACAGGCCGTGGCTATGGCTACACCTTC; CDR3aa: CAWSVTGRGYGYTF
v_gene: TRBV4-2; abundance: NA; j_gene: TRBJ2-3; d_gene: NA; CDR3nt: TGTGCCAGCAGCCAAGAATACGGGGGAAGCACAGATACGCAGTATTTT; CDR3aa: CASSQEYGGSTDTQYF
v_gene: TRBV5-4; abundance: NA; j_gene: TRBJ2-3; d_gene: NA; CDR3nt: TGTGCCAGCAGCCCCCCCGACAGGCCCGTCCAGTATTTT; CDR3aa: CASSPPDRPVQYF
v_gene: TRBV7-9; abundance: NA; j_gene: TRBJ2-7; d_gene: NA; CDR3nt: TGTGCCAGCAGCTCTGCCCAGGGCAACATGTACGAGCAGTACTTC; CDR3aa: CASSSAQGNMYEQYF
v_gene: TRBV7-3; abundance: once; j_gene: TRBJ2-7; d_gene: TRBD1; CDR3nt: TGTGCCAGCAGCTTAAGAGGGCTCGGGACAGGGCTCTCCTACGAGCAGTACTTC; CDR3aa: CASSLRGLGTGLSYEQYF
v_gene: TRBV28; abundance: NA; j_gene: TRBJ2-3; d_gene: NA; CDR3nt: TGTGCCAGCAGTTTCGGGACTGGGGGACCTACAGATACGCAGTATTTT; CDR3aa: CASSFGTGGPTDTQYF
v_gene: TRBV28; abundance: NA; j_gene: TRBJ1-3; d_gene: NA; CDR3nt: TGTGCCAGCAGTGGGGGGTCACCTGGAAACACCATATATTTT; CDR3aa: CASSGGSPGNTIYF
v_gene: TRBV5-1; abundance: NA; j_gene: TRBJ1-1; d_gene: NA; CDR3nt: TGCGCCAGCAGCTTGGGAGGACTATCGAACGGGGCAGCTGAAGCTTTCTTT; CDR3aa: CASSLGGLSNGAAEAFF
v_gene: TRBV10-1; abundance: NA; j_gene: TRBJ1-5; d_gene: NA; CDR3nt: TGCGCCAGCAGTGACTCTACGGGGAATCAGCCCCAGCATTTT; CDR3aa: CASSDSTGNQPQHF
v_gene: TRBV4-3; abundance: NA; j_gene: TRBJ2-3; d_gene: NA; CDR3nt: TGCGCCAGCAGCCAAGATGGACGAAGGGGGATCCAATCAGATACGCAGTATTTT; CDR3aa: CASSQDGRRGIQSDTQYF
v_gene: TRBV19; abundance: NA; j_gene: TRBJ2-2; d_gene: NA; CDR3nt: TGTGCCAGCTGTCCCTCGGGCAGGGCCGGGACCGGGGAGCTGTTTTTT; CDR3aa: CASCPSGRAGTGELFF
v_gene: TRBV3-1/TRBV3-2; abundance: NA; j_gene: TRBJ1-3; d_gene: NA; CDR3nt: TGTGCCAGCAGCCAAGATCTACCTGATTCGAGCTCTGGAAACACCATATATTTT; CDR3aa: CASSQDLPDSSSGNTIYF
v_gene: TRBV5-1; abundance: NA; j_gene: TRBJ2-3; d_gene: TRBD2; CDR3nt: TGCGCCAGCAGCTTGGCGGGCCTAGCGGGGAGCACAGATACGCAGTATTTT; CDR3aa: CASSLAGLAGSTDTQYF
v_gene: TRBV7-2; abundance: NA; j_gene: TRBJ2-5; d_gene: TRBD2; CDR3nt: TGTGCCAGCAGCGCCACTAGCGTGGAGACCCAGTACTTC; CDR3aa: CASSATSVETQYF
v_gene: TRBV15; abundance: NA; j_gene: TRBJ2-1; d_gene: NA; CDR3nt: TGTGCCACCAGGCCTCAAGGGGGGGGGCCTCACAATGAGCAGTTCTTC; CDR3aa: CATRPQGGGPHNEQFF